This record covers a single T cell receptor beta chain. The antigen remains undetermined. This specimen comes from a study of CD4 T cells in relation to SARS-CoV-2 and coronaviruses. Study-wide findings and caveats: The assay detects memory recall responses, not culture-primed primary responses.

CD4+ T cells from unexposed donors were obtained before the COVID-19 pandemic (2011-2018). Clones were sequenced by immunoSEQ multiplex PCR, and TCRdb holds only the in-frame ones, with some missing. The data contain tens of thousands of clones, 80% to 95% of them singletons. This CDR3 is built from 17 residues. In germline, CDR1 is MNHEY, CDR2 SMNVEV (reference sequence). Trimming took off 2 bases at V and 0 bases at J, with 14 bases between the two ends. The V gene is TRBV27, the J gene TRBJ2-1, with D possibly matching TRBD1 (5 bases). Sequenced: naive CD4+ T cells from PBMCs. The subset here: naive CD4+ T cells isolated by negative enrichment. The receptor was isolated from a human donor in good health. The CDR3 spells CASSLRFRDSSYNEQFF. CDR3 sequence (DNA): TGTGCCAGCAGTTTAAGATTCAGGGATAGCTCCTACAATGAGCAGTTCTTC.